Listed below are T cell receptor beta chains from one sample, sequenced in a study of PD-1 and CTLA-4 blockade in melanoma. Libraries were prepared by immunoSEQ multiplex PCR; TCRdb keeps only in-frame clonotypes and omits some of them. The table lists about 31,000 clones, 88% of them singletons. The sample consisted of CD8+ T cells from peripheral blood, taken from a patient given anti-PD-1 treatment. These receptors were taken from a human donor with melanoma. Each CDR3 is given with its conserved first and last residue. The D gene is left open where the match is weak. Expanded clones get a size class; other rows say once, few or many, or leave the size out.

abundance	d_gene	j_gene	v_gene	CDR3nt	CDR3aa
.	.	TRBJ2-7	TRBV4-1	TGCGCCAGCAGCCAAGATCGCACAGGGAGCTCCTACGAGCAGTACTTC	CASSQDRTGSSYEQYF
.	.	TRBJ1-1	TRBV5-1	TGCGCCAGCAGCCCCGGTGGGGGAGTTAACACTGAAGCTTTCTTT	CASSPGGGVNTEAFF
.	.	TRBJ2-1	TRBV7-9	TGTGCCAGCAGCTTGCACCCCGGGGCCTACAATGAGCAGTTCTTC	CASSLHPGAYNEQFF
.	TRBD1	TRBJ2-7	TRBV7-9	TGTGCCAGCAGCTTAGAGAAACGACAGGGCTCCTACGAGCAGTACTTC	CASSLEKRQGSYEQYF
.	.	TRBJ2-4	TRBV25-1	TGTGCCAGCAGTGAGTGGACAGCGAAAAACATTCAGTACTTC	CASSEWTAKNIQYF
.	.	TRBJ1-1	TRBV11-2	TGTGCCAGCAGCTTAGGAAGCAGGGCGAACACTGAAGCTTTCTTT	CASSLGSRANTEAFF
once	.	TRBJ1-2	TRBV6-5	TGTGCCAGCAGTTATAACGAACTCTATGGCTACACCTTC	CASSYNELYGYTF
.	.	TRBJ1-2	TRBV6-1	TGTGCCAGCAGTGAAGGGCTGGATGGCTACACCTTC	CASSEGLDGYTF
.	TRBD1	TRBJ1-2	TRBV11-2	TGTGCCAGCAGCTCCCCGACAGGGGATAGCGACTATGGCTACACCTTC	CASSSPTGDSDYGYTF
.	.	TRBJ2-5	TRBV21-1	TGTGCCAGCAGCAAAACAATCTGGGGGTTGGAGACCCAGTACTTC	CASSKTIWGLETQYF
.	.	TRBJ1-1	TRBV4-2	TGTGCCAGCAGCCCTTTAGGATCTGAGAACACTGAAGCTTTCTTT	CASSPLGSENTEAFF
.	.	TRBJ1-1	TRBV14	TGTGCCAGCAGGTTTACCGGGACGATGAACACTGAAGCTTTCTTT	CASRFTGTMNTEAFF
.	.	TRBJ1-1	TRBV6-6	TGTGCCAGCTCAGGGGACGGCATGAACACTGAAGCTTTCTTT	CASSGDGMNTEAFF
.	TRBD1	TRBJ1-2	TRBV3-1/TRBV3-2	TGTGCCAGCAGCCAAGGCAGGGGGCGCAACTATGGCTACACCTTC	CASSQGRGRNYGYTF
.	.	TRBJ1-5	TRBV6-6	TGTGCCAGCAGTTACGGGGGGACCAACCAGCCCCAGCATTTT	CASSYGGTNQPQHF
.	.	TRBJ1-2	TRBV29-1	TGCAGCGTTGGAAGGTGGGATGGCTACACCTTC	CSVGRWDGYTF
.	.	TRBJ1-1	TRBV5-6	TGTGCCAGCAGCCAGTCGGGACACGGGAACACTGAAGCTTTCTTT	CASSQSGHGNTEAFF
medium-sized	TRBD2	TRBJ2-2	TRBV28	TGTGCCAGCAGTTCAGGAGCGGGGGGAGGCACCGGGGAGCTGTTTTTT	CASSSGAGGGTGELFF
.	.	TRBJ2-3	TRBV9	TGTGCCAGCAGCGTTGACAGCACAGATACGCAGTATTTT	CASSVDSTDTQYF
.	TRBD1	TRBJ2-1	TRBV7-9	TGTGCCAGCAGCCCGAGGACAGGGTTCAGTGAGCAGTTCTTC	CASSPRTGFSEQFF
once	TRBD1	TRBJ2-7	TRBV15	TGTGCCACCAGCAGCACCGGGACAGGTGACTACGAGCAGTACTTC	CATSSTGTGDYEQYF
few	TRBD1	TRBJ1-1	TRBV7-7	TGTGCCAGCAGACCAGACAGGGGGCCCTCGAACACTGAAGCTTTCTTT	CASRPDRGPSNTEAFF
.	.	TRBJ1-1	TRBV30	TGTGCCTGGAGAAGCGGAGTATATCTGAACACTGAAGCTTTCTTT	CAWRSGVYLNTEAFF
.	TRBD2	TRBJ2-5	TRBV7-9	TGTGCCAGCAGCTACCGGGACTATTTGGAGACCCAGTACTTC	CASSYRDYLETQYF
.	TRBD1	TRBJ2-3	TRBV7-9	TGTGCCAGCAGCTTGGGACAGGGGGAATGGGATACGCAGTATTTT	CASSLGQGEWDTQYF
.	TRBD1	TRBJ2-7	TRBV27	TGTGCCAGCAGTTTGACAGGGGGTTCCTACGAGCAGTACTTC	CASSLTGGSYEQYF
few	TRBD1	TRBJ1-6	TRBV7-9	TGTGCCAGCAGCCCTAGGACAGGGCTTGGCTCACCCCTCCACTTT	CASSPRTGLGSPLHF
.	TRBD2	TRBJ2-3	TRBV6-2/TRBV6-3	TGTGCCAGCAGACCTAGCGGGGACACAGATACGCAGTATTTT	CASRPSGDTDTQYF
.	TRBD2	TRBJ2-1	TRBV28	TGTGCCAGCAGTCTCACAACGGGGGGGTTGAATGAGCAGTTCTTC	CASSLTTGGLNEQFF